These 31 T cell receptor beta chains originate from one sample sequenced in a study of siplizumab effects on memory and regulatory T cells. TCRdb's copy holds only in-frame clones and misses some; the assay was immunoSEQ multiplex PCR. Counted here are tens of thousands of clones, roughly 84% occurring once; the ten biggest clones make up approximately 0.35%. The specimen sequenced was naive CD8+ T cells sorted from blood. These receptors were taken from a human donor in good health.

The CDR3: CASSRTLDRGEQYF. Written as DNA, the CDR3 is TGTGCCAGCAGCCGGACGCTGGACAGGGGCGAGCAGTACTTC. The chain uses TRBV7-9 and TRBJ2-7; 9 bases are shared with TRBD1. Per germline, CDR1 SEHNR and CDR2 FQNEAQ (reference sequence). This CDR3 is built from 14 residues. V lost 5 bases, J lost 6 bases, and 8 bases stayed unmatched.

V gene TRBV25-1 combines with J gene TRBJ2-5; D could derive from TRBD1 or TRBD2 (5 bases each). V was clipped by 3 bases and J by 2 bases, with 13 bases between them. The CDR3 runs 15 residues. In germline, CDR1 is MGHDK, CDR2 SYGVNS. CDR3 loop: CASSEGVVLQETQYF. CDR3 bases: TGTGCCAGCAGTGAGGGGGTAGTGTTGCAAGAGACCCAGTACTTC.

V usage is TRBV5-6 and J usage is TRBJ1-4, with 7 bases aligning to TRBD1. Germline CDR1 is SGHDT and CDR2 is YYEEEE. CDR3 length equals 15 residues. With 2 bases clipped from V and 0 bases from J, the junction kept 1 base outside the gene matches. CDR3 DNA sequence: TGTGCCAGCAGCTTCGGGACAGCAACTAATGAAAAACTGTTTTTT. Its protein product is CASSFGTATNEKLFF.

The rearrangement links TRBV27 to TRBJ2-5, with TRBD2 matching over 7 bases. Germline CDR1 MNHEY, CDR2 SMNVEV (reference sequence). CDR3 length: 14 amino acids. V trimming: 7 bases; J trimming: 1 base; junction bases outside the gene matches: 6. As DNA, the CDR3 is TGTGCCAGCAAGGCCAGCGGGACCCAAGAGACCCAGTACTTC. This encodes CASKASGTQETQYF.

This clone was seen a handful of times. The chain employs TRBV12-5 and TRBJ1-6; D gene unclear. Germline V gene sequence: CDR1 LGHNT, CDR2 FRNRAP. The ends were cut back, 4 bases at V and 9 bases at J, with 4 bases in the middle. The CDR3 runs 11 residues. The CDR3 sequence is CASGSSSPLHF. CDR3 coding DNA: TGTGCTAGTGGTTCATCTTCACCCCTCCACTTT.

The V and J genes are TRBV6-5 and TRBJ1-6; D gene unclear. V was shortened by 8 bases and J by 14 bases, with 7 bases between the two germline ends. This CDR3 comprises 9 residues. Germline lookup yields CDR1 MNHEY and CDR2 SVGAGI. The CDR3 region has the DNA TGTGCCAGCGGCGTCACCCTCCACTTT. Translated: CASGVTLHF.

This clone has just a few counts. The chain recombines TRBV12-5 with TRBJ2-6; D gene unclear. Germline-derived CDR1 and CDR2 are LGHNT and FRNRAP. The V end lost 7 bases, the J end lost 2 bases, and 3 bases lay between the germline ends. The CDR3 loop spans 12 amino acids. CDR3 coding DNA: TGTGCTAGTGCCCCTGGGGCCAACGTCCTGACTTTC. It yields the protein CASAPGANVLTF.

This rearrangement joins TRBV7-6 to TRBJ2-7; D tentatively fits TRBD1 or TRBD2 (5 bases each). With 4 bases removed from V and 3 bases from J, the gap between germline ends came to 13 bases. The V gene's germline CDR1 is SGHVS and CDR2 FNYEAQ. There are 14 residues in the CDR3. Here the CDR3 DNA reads TGTGCCAGCAGCTCCCCCGGGACCATCTACGAGCAGTACTTC. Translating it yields CASSSPGTIYEQYF.

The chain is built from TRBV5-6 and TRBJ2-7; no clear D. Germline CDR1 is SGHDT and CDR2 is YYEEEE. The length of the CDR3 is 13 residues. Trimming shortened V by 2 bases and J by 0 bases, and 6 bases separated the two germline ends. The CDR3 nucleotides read TGTGCCAGCAGCTTTTCCAGCTCCTACGAGCAGTACTTC. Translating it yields CASSFSSSYEQYF.

The CDR3 here is CASSLVDRGFYEQYF. The CDR3 coding sequence is TGTGCCAGCAGTTTAGTAGACAGGGGGTTCTACGAGCAGTACTTC. The chain has TRBV5-5 and TRBJ2-7; the match to TRBD1 covers 9 bases. The germline V gene encodes CDR1 SGHKS and CDR2 YYEKEE (reference sequence). V was clipped by 5 bases and J by 3 bases; unmatched bases: 9. The CDR3 consists of 15 residues.

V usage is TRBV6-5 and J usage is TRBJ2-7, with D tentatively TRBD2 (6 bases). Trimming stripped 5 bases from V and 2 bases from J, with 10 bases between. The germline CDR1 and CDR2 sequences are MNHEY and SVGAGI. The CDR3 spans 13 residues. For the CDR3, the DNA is TGTGCCAGCAGTGCGGGGCGTACCTACGAGCAGTACTTC. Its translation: CASSAGRTYEQYF.

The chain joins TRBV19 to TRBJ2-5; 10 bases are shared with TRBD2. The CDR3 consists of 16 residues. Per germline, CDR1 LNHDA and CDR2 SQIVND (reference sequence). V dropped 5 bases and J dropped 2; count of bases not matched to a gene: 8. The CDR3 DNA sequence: TGTGCCAGTAGTCCGATGGCTAGCGGGGGTCAAGAGACCCAGTACTTC. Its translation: CASSPMASGGQETQYF.

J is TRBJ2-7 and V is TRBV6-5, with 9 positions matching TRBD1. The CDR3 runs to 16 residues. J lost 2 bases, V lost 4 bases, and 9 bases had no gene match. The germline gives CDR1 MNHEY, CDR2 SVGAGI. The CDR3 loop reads CASSSGSGTGPYEQYF. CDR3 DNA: TGTGCCAGCAGTTCCGGGTCCGGGACAGGGCCCTACGAGCAGTACTTC.

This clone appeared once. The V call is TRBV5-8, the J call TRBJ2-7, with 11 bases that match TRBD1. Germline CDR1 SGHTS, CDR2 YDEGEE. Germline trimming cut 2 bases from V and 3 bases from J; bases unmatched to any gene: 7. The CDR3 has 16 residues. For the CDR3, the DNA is TGTGCCAGCAGCTTTATCCCCGGGACAGGGGGCTACGAGCAGTACTTC. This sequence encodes CASSFIPGTGGYEQYF.

The CDR3 DNA is TGCGCCAGCAGCCAAGCCCCCAGGGACTATCAGCCCCAGCATTTT. This sequence encodes CASSQAPRDYQPQHF. This sequence joins TRBV4-1 and TRBJ1-5, with D perhaps matching TRBD1 (5 bases). V lost 1 base, J lost 5 bases, and 12 bases lay in between. The CDR3 runs 15 residues. Germline V gene lookup returns CDR1 MGHRA and CDR2 YSYEKL.

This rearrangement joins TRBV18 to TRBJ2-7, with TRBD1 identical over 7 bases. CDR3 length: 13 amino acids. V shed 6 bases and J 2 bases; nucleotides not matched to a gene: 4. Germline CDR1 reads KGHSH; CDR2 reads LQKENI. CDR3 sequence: CASSGTEPYEQYF. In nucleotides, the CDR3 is TGTGCCAGCTCCGGGACAGAGCCCTACGAGCAGTACTTC.

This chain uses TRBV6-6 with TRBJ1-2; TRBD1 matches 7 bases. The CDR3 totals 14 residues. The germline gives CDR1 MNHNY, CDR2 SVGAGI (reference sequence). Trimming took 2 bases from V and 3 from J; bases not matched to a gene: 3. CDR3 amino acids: CASSYITGDYGYTF. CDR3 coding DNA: TGTGCCAGCAGTTACATCACAGGGGACTATGGCTACACCTTC.

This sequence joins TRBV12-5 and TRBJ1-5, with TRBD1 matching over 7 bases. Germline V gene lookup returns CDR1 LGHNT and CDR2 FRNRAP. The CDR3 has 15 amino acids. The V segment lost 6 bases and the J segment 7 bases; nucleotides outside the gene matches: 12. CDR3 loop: CASGPGQSISQPQHF. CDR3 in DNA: TGTGCTAGTGGCCCGGGACAGAGTATATCACAGCCCCAGCATTTT.

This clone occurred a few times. CDR3 loop: CASSLGGVGYGYTF. In DNA, the CDR3 is TGTGCCAGCAGCTTAGGGGGTGTAGGCTATGGCTACACCTTC. The V call is TRBV11-2, the J call TRBJ1-2; D not certain. This CDR3 is 14 amino acids long. The germline gives CDR1 SGHAT, CDR2 FQNNGV. V was shortened by 1 base and J by 4 bases, with 10 bases between the two germline ends.

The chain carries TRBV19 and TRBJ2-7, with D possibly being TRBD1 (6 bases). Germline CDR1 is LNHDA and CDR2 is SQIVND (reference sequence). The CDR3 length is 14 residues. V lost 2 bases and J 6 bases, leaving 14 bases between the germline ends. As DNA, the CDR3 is TGTGCCAGTAGTATACTACAGGGTATCTCCGAGCAGTACTTC. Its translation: CASSILQGISEQYF.

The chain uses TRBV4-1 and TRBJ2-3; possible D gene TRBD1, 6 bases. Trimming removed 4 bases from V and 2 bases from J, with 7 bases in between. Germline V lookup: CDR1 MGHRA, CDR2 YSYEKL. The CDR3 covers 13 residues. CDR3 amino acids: CASSRGPTDTQYF. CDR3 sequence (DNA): TGCGCCAGCAGCCGGGGGCCCACAGATACGCAGTATTTT.

The CDR3 here is CASSLNLQAEKYGYTF. CDR3 DNA sequence: TGTGCCAGCAGCCTTAACCTTCAGGCTGAGAAGTATGGCTACACCTTC. The chain links TRBV5-4 to TRBJ1-2; D is unclear. The CDR3 totals 16 residues. Germline V gene sequence: CDR1 SGHNT, CDR2 YYREEE (reference sequence). V lost 4 bases, J lost 5 bases, and 21 bases lay in between.

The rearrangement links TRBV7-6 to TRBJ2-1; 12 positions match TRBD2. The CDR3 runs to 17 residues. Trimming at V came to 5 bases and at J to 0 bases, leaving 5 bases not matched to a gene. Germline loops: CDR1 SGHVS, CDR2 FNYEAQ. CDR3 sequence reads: CASSILAGGSSYNEQFF. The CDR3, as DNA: TGTGCCAGCAGCATACTAGCGGGGGGTAGCTCCTACAATGAGCAGTTCTTC.

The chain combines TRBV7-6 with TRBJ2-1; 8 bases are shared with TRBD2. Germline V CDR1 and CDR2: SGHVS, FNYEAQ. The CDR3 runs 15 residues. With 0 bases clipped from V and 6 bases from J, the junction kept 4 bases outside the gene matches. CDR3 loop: CASSLASLAGNEQFF. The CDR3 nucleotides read TGTGCCAGCAGCTTAGCTAGCCTAGCGGGCAATGAGCAGTTCTTC.

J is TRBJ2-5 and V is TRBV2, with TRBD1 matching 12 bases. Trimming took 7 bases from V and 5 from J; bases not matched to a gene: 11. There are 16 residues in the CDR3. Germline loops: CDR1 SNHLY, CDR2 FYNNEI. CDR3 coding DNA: TGTGCCAGCATCCCTCGTGGGACAGGGGGCCGGGAGACCCAGTACTTC. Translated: CASIPRGTGGRETQYF.

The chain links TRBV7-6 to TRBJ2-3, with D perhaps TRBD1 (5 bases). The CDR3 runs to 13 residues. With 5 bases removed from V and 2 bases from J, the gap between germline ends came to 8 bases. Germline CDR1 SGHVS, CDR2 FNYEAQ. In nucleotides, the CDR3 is TGTGCCAGCAGCACAGGTATCACAGATACGCAGTATTTT. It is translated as CASSTGITDTQYF.

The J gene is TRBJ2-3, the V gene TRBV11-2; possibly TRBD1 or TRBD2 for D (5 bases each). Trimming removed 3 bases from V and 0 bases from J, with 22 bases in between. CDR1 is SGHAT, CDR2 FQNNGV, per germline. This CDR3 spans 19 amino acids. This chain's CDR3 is CASSLYTPWDGKSTDTQYF. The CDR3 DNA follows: TGTGCCAGCAGCTTGTATACCCCTTGGGACGGCAAGAGCACAGATACGCAGTATTTT. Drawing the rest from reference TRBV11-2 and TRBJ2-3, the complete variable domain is EAGVAQSPRYKIIEKRQSVAFWCNPISGHATLYWYQQILGQGPKLLIQFQNNGVVDDSQLPKDRFSAERLKGVDSTLKIQPAKLEDSAVYLCASSLYTPWDGKSTDTQYFGPGTRLTVL.

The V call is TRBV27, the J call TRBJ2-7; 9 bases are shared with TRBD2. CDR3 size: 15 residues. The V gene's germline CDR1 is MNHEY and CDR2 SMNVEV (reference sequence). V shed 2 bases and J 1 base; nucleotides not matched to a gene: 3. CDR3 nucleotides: TGTGCCAGCAGTTTAACCCTAGCGGGATCCTACGAGCAGTACTTC. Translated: CASSLTLAGSYEQYF.

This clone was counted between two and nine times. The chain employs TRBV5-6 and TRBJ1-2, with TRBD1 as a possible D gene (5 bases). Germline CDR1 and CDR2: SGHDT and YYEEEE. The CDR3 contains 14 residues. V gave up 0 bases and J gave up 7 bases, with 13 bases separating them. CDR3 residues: CASSLAGEAAGYTF. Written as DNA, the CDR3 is TGTGCCAGCAGCTTGGCGGGGGAAGCTGCTGGCTACACCTTC.

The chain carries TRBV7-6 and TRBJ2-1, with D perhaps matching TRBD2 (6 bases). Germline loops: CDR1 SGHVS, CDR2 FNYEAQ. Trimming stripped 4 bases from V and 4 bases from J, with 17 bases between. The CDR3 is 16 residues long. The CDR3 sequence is CASSSWGAGLYNEQFF. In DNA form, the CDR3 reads TGTGCCAGCAGCTCTTGGGGCGCGGGACTTTACAATGAGCAGTTCTTC. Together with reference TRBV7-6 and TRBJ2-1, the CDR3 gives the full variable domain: GAGVSQSPRYKVTKRGQDVALRCDPISGHVSLYWYRQALGQGPEFLTYFNYEAQQDKSGLPNDRFSAERPEGSISTLTIQRTEQRDSAMYRCASSSWGAGLYNEQFFGPGTRLTVL.

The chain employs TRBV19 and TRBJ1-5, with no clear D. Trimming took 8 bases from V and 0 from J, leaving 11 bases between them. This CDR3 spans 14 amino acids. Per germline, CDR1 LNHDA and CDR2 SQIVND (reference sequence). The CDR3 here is CASSPGYSNQPQHF. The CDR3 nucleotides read TGTGCCAGTTCGCCAGGTTATAGCAATCAGCCCCAGCATTTT. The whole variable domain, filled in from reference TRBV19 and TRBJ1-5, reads DGGITQSPKYLFRKEGQNVTLSCEQNLNHDAMYWYRQDPGQGLRLIYYSQIVNDFQKGDIAEGYSVSREKKESFPLTVTSAQKNPTAFYLCASSPGYSNQPQHFGDGTRLSIL.